A single sample gave rise to the 19 T cell receptor beta chains below, sequenced in a study of graft-versus-host responses after intestinal transplantation. These receptors are not linked to any known antigen. Measured with immunoSEQ multiplex PCR; TCRdb has only the in-frame clones, and not every one. The table records 130,000 to 150,000 clones, nearly 95% of them present only once. The input for sequencing was unstimulated CD4+ T cells sorted from spleen or lymph node cells, taken before intestinal transplant. The receptors were sampled from a human donor who received an intestinal transplant.

The chain recombines TRBV12-5 with TRBJ2-1; weak D call: TRBD2 (10 bases). CDR3 length: 21 amino acids. Germline lookup yields CDR1 LGHNT and CDR2 FRNRAP. Trimming pared 1 base from V and 7 bases from J, leaving 32 bases between. The CDR3 DNA reads as TGTGCTAGTGGTTTGGGTCCGGGACAGGGAGTCGGTAGCGGGAGGAGGAATGAGCAGTTCTTC. It codes for CASGLGPGQGVGSGRRNEQFF.

The V call is TRBV9, the J call TRBJ2-2; D remains unclear. Germline CDR1 SGDLS, CDR2 YYNGEE. V lost 0 bases and J lost 3, with 6 bases in between. The CDR3 sequence is 14 residues long. The CDR3, as DNA: TGTGCCAGCAGCGTAGCGGGTGACACCGGGGAGCTGTTTTTT. It encodes CASSVAGDTGELFF.

The rearrangement links TRBV30 to TRBJ1-6, with D possibly being TRBD1 (5 bases). The V end lost 8 bases, the J end lost 5 bases, and 19 bases lay between the germline ends. The CDR3 runs to 15 residues. The germline CDR1 and CDR2 sequences are GTSNPN and SVGIG (reference sequence). The CDR3 spells CATGPLSSHNSPLHF. CDR3 coding DNA: TGTGCCACAGGCCCCCTCAGTTCTCATAATTCACCCCTCCACTTT.

The J gene is TRBJ2-7, the V gene TRBV27; D not resolved. This CDR3 region has 14 residues. Per germline, CDR1 MNHEY and CDR2 SMNVEV (reference sequence). Between the trimmed V and J ends, which lost 4 bases and 2 bases, there was a span of 12 bases. CDR3 loop: CASSSQTLPYEQYF. CDR3 nucleotide sequence: TGTGCCAGCAGTTCCCAGACGCTTCCCTACGAGCAGTACTTC.

The V gene is TRBV10-3, the J gene TRBJ2-5; the D gene is possibly TRBD1 (5 bases). Germline loops: CDR1 ENHRY, CDR2 SYGVKD. V lost 6 bases to trimming and J lost 4 bases, with 12 bases between them. The CDR3 sequence is 13 residues long. CDR3 amino acids: CAIRAGIGETQYF. Written as DNA, the CDR3 is TGTGCCATCAGAGCAGGGATTGGAGAGACCCAGTACTTC.

V usage is TRBV28 and J usage is TRBJ1-4; 8 bases agree with TRBD1. This CDR3 region has 15 residues. Germline assignment: CDR1 MDHEN and CDR2 SYDVKM. V lost 3 bases to trimming and J lost 3 bases; unmatched junction nucleotides: 3. In DNA, the CDR3 is TGTGCCAGCAGTTTCACCAGGGGGCCTAATGAAAAACTGTTTTTT. This codes for CASSFTRGPNEKLFF.

V and J are TRBV19 and TRBJ1-5, with 9 bases matching TRBD1. This CDR3 region has 15 residues. V lost 1 base to trimming and J lost 4 bases; unmatched junction nucleotides: 2. The germline gives CDR1 LNHDA, CDR2 SQIVND (reference sequence). CDR3 loop: CASSIGDRVNQPQHF. In nucleotides, the CDR3 is TGTGCCAGTAGTATAGGGGACAGGGTGAATCAGCCCCAGCATTTT.

This clone came up a few times. V is TRBV7-9 and J is TRBJ2-1; TRBD2 matches 10 bases. The CDR3 consists of 15 residues. V lost 5 bases and J lost 4; bases outside the gene matches: 5. Germline CDR1 is SEHNR and CDR2 is FQNEAQ (reference sequence). CDR3 coding DNA: TGTGCCAGCAGCGCTAGCGGGAGTTGGTACAATGAGCAGTTCTTC. Translated, it gives CASSASGSWYNEQFF.

This rearrangement joins TRBV28 to TRBJ2-5, with a tentative D call TRBD2 (5 bases). Germline CDR1 is MDHEN and CDR2 is SYDVKM. Trimming pared 2 bases from V and 4 bases from J, leaving 8 bases between. There are 13 residues in the CDR3. CDR3 sequence reads: CASSLQGRETQYF. DNA of the CDR3: TGTGCCAGCAGTTTACAAGGGAGAGAGACCCAGTACTTC.

The V and J genes are TRBV18 and TRBJ2-1; D tentatively fits TRBD1 or TRBD2 (6 bases each). Germline V gene sequence: CDR1 KGHSH, CDR2 LQKENI. This CDR3 is built from 16 residues. V lost 2 bases and J lost 2, with 13 bases in between. This chain's CDR3 is CASSPSTEGAYNEQFF. The CDR3 DNA reads as TGTGCCAGCTCACCATCAACGGAGGGGGCCTACAATGAGCAGTTCTTC.

This chain uses TRBV10-1 with TRBJ1-5; 7 nucleotides align to TRBD1. Trimming removed 6 bases from V and 3 bases from J; junction bases left unmatched: 14. Germline V gives CDR1 WNHNN, CDR2 SYGVQD (reference sequence). This CDR3 region has 17 residues. CDR3 residues: CASSGPRQGGINQPQHF. The CDR3 DNA reads TGCGCCAGCAGCGGGCCGAGGCAGGGGGGCATCAATCAGCCCCAGCATTTT.

V is TRBV19 and J is TRBJ1-6; D is unclear. Trimming took off 4 bases at V and 6 bases at J, with 7 bases between the two ends. The CDR3 is 13 amino acids. The germline gives CDR1 LNHDA, CDR2 SQIVND (reference sequence). This CDR3 is CASSRGINSPLHF. The CDR3 bases are TGTGCCAGTAGTAGGGGAATTAATTCACCCCTCCACTTT.

This chain links TRBV19 with TRBJ2-1; 8 positions agree with TRBD2. The CDR3 runs to 14 residues. Germline trimming cut 8 bases from V and 7 bases from J; bases unmatched to any gene: 10. Germline-derived CDR1 and CDR2 are LNHDA and SQIVND (reference sequence). DNA for the CDR3: TGTGCCAGTGAAGCGGGAGTGTTCGGAAATGAGCAGTTCTTC. It specifies CASEAGVFGNEQFF.

CDR3 sequence (DNA): TGTGCCAGCAGCCAAGATCTGACAGGGATGCAGCCCCAGCATTTT. Its translation: CASSQDLTGMQPQHF. The chain is built from TRBV4-2 and TRBJ1-5, with 7 bases lining up with TRBD1. V lost 0 bases, J lost 7 bases, and 6 bases stayed unmatched. The CDR3 contains 15 residues. Per the germline V gene, CDR1 is LGHNA and CDR2 is YNFKEQ.

This rearrangement joins TRBV7-2 to TRBJ2-1; a weak D match, TRBD1 (7 bases). The germline V gene encodes CDR1 SGHTA and CDR2 FQGNSA. The CDR3 totals 16 residues. The V end was cut by 2 bases, the J end by 4 bases, with 15 bases between. The DNA of the CDR3 is TGTGCCAGCAGCTTAAGCGGGCAGGGGGTTTACAATGAGCAGTTCTTC. It yields the protein CASSLSGQGVYNEQFF.

The chain employs TRBV30 and TRBJ1-1; D may be TRBD1 (5 bases). Trimming cost V 3 bases and J 4 bases, with 15 bases left between them. There are 14 residues in the CDR3. Germline values: CDR1 GTSNPN, CDR2 SVGIG (reference sequence). DNA of the CDR3: TGTGCCTGGAGGTGGGGGGGATGGGGCACTGAAGCTTTCTTT. Its protein product is CAWRWGGWGTEAFF.

The V gene is TRBV7-3, the J gene TRBJ1-1, with 7 bases lining up with TRBD1. The CDR3 is made up of 17 amino acids. Germline-derived CDR1 and CDR2 are SGHTA and FQGTGA. V shed 5 bases and J 2 bases; nucleotides not matched to a gene: 14. The CDR3, as DNA: TGTGCCAGCAGCCCACAGAGGGTAGGGGGCGTTAACACTGAAGCTTTCTTT. Protein: CASSPQRVGGVNTEAFF.

The chain links TRBV28 to TRBJ2-5; D is perhaps TRBD2 (5 bases). Germline-derived CDR1 and CDR2 are MDHEN and SYDVKM. The CDR3 covers 15 residues. Deletions cut 5 bases from V and 5 bases from J, with 18 bases between. Here the CDR3 reads CASSILGPRGETQYF. The CDR3 nucleotides are TGTGCCAGCAGTATCCTCGGCCCCCGCGGGGAGACCCAGTACTTC.

The chain has TRBV28 and TRBJ2-5, with TRBD1 matching 7 bases. The V gene's germline CDR1 is MDHEN and CDR2 SYDVKM. The CDR3 length is 14 residues. With 7 bases clipped from V and 4 bases from J, the junction kept 9 bases outside the gene matches. This chain's CDR3 is CASTDRVTGETQYF. Written as DNA, the CDR3 is TGTGCCAGCACCGACAGGGTAACAGGAGAGACCCAGTACTTC.